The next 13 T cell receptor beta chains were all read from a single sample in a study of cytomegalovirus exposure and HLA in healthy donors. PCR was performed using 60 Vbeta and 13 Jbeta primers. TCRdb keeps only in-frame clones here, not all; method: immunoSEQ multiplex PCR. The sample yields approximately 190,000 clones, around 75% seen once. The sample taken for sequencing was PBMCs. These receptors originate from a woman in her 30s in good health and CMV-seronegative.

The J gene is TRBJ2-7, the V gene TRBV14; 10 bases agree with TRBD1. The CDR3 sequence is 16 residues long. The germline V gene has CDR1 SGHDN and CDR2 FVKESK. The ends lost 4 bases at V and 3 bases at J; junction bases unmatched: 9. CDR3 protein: CASSPGPGTGVYEQYF. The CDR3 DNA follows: TGTGCCAGCAGCCCCGGGCCCGGGACAGGGGTCTACGAGCAGTACTTC.

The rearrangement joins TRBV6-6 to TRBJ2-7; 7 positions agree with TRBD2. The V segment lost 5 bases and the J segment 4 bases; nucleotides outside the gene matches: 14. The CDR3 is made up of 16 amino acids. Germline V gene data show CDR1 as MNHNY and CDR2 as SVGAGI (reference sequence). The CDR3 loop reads CASSPHYTAGVYEQYF. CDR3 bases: TGTGCCAGCAGTCCCCATTATACCGCGGGGGTTTACGAGCAGTACTTC.

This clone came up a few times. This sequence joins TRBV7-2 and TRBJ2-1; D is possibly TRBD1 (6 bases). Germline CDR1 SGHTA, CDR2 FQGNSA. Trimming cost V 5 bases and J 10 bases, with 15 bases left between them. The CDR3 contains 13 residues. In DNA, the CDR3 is TGTGCCAGCAGCGGTCAGGGGATAGGGGAGCAGTTCTTC. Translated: CASSGQGIGEQFF.

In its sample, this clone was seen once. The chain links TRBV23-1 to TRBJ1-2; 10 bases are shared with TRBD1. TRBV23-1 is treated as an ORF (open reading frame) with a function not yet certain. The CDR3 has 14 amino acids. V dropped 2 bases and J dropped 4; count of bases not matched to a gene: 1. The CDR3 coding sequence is TGCGCCAGCAGTCAAGGACAGGGGGGCTATGGCTACACCTTC. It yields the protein CASSQGQGGYGYTF.

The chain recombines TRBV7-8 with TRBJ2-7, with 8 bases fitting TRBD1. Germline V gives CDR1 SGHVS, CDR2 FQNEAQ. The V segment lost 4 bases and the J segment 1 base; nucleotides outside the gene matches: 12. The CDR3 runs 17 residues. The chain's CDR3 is CASSSTAGQAESYEQYF. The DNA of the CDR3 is TGTGCCAGCAGCTCCACGGCGGGACAGGCCGAATCCTACGAGCAGTACTTC. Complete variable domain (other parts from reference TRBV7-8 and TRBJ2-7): GAGVSQSPRYKVAKRGQDVALRCDPISGHVSLFWYQQALGQGPEFLTYFQNEAQLDKSGLPSDRFFAERPEGSVSTLKIQRTQQEDSAVYLCASSSTAGQAESYEQYFGPGTRLTVT.

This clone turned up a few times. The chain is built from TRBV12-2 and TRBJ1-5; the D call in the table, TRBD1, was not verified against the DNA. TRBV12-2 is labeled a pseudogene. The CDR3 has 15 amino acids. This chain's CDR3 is CASRPQDGQNQPQHF. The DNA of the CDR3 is TGTGCAAGTCGCCCACAGGACGGACAAAATCAGCCCCAGCATTTT.

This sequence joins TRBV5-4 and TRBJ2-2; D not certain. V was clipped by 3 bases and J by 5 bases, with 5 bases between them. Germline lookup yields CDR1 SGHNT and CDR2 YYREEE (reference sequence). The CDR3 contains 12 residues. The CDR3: CASSSGTGELFF. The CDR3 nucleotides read TGTGCCAGCAGCTCCGGGACCGGGGAGCTGTTTTTT.

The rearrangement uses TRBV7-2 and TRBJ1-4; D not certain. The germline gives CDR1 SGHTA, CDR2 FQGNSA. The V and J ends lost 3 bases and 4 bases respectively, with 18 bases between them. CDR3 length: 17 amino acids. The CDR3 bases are TGTGCCAGCAGCTTCCGGGTGGAGGCATGGGGTAATGAAAAACTGTTTTTT. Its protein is CASSFRVEAWGNEKLFF.

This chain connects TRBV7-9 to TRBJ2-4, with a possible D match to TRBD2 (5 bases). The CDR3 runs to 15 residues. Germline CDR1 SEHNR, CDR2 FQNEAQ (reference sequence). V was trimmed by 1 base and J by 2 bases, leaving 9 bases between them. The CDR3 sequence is CASSLDPSPKNIQYF. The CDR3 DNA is TGTGCCAGCAGCTTAGATCCTAGCCCCAAAAACATTCAGTACTTC.

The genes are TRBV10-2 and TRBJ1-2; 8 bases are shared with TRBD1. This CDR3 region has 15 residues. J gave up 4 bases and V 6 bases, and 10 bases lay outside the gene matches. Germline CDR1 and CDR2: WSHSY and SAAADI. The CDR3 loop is CASRAGQGAGYGYTF. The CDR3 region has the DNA TGCGCCAGCAGGGCCGGGCAGGGGGCGGGCTATGGCTACACCTTC.

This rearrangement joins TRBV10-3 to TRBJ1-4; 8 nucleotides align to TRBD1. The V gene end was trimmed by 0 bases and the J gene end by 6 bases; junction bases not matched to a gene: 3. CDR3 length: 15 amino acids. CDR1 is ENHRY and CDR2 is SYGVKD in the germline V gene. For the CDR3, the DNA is TGTGCCATCAGTGAGTCGGCGGGACAGGATGAAAAACTGTTTTTT. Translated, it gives CAISESAGQDEKLFF.

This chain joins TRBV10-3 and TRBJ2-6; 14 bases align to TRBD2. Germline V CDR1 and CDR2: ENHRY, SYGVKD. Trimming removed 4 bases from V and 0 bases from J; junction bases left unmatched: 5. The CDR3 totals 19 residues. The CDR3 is CAISGTSGGQSSGANVLTF. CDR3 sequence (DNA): TGTGCCATCAGTGGGACTAGCGGGGGGCAGAGCTCTGGGGCCAACGTCCTGACTTTC.

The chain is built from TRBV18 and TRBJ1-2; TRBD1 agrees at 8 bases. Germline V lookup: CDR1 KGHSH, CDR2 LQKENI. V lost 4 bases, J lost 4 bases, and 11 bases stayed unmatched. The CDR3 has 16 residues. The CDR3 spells CASSRETGGIRYGYTF. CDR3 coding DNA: TGTGCCAGCTCACGAGAAACAGGGGGGATCCGCTATGGCTACACCTTC. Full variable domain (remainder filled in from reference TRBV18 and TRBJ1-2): NAGVMQNPRHLVRRRGQEARLRCSPMKGHSHVYWYRQLPEEGLKFMVYLQKENIIDESGMPKERFSAEFPKEGPSILRIQQVVRGDSAAYFCASSRETGGIRYGYTFGSGTRLTVV.